The table lists the clone carrying this T cell receptor (beta chain) with a few counts. A multiplex PCR was run with 60 Vbeta primers and 13 Jbeta primers. Measured with immunoSEQ multiplex PCR; TCRdb has only the in-frame clones, and not every one. The table lists around 170,000 clones, around 82% of them singletons. From germline, CDR1 is MNHEY and CDR2 SMNVEV (reference sequence). The trim removed 6 bases at V and 0 bases at J, leaving 8 bases unmatched. The CDR3 sequence is 18 residues long. This sample was taken from a study of cytomegalovirus exposure and HLA in healthy donors. V usage is TRBV27 and J usage is TRBJ2-6; 10 bases agree with TRBD1. Specimen: PBMCs. The clonotype originates from a woman aged 25 to 39 in good health and CMV-seropositive. CDR3 bases: TGTGCCAGCAGGGGACAGGGGTCCCTCTTCTCTGGGGCCAACGTCCTGACTTTC. Translation: CASRGQGSLFSGANVLTF.